This TCR beta chain is from a study of blood T cell repertoires in COVID-19. Overall study: Acute and convalescent COVID-19 specimens originated in the United States, Italy and Spain. Nucleic acid was either cDNA or gDNA, and it came from T cells, B-cell-depleted T cells, or PBMCs.

Trimming shortened V by 4 bases and J by 0 bases, and 11 bases separated the two germline ends. Per the germline V gene, CDR1 is KGHDR and CDR2 is SFDVKD. This CDR3 has 15 residues. Methods used by the authors: How many nucleated cells were present was estimated from reference gene primer amplification. Sequencing used immunoSEQ multiplex PCR; TCRdb keeps in-frame clones, though not all of them. V, J and clone size were drawn from that table, and D and trimming were deduced from the DNA. The table records roughly 100,000 clones, 81% of them present only once. This TCR was recovered from a woman in her seventies with acute or convalescent COVID-19. The V and J genes are TRBV24-1 and TRBJ1-2, with D perhaps TRBD1 (5 bases). Sequenced: peripheral blood. In DNA form, the CDR3 reads TGTGCCACCAGTGAAGGGACTGGAGCTAACTATGGCTACACCTTC. Translating it yields CATSEGTGANYGYTF.